This entry lists 32 T cell receptor beta chains sequenced from one sample in a study of blood T cell repertoires in COVID-19. The method was immunoSEQ multiplex PCR; TCRdb's version includes in-frame clones alone and lacks a portion of them. The data hold over 200,000 clones, with approximately 81% observed a single time. Sequencing was done on a sample of peripheral blood. The receptors were gathered from an elderly woman with active or convalescent COVID-19.

The chain combines TRBV11-3 with TRBJ1-1; no reliable D call. In germline, CDR1 is SGHNT, CDR2 YENEEA. CDR3 length equals 15 residues. V gave up 2 bases and J gave up 7 bases, with 17 bases separating them. CDR3 in amino acids: CASSLSLGTSGEAFF. The CDR3 nucleotides are TGTGCCAGCAGCTTAAGCCTCGGAACTTCGGGTGAAGCTTTCTTT.

This clone showed up just a few times. The genes are TRBV29-1 and TRBJ1-2; no definite D call. Germline lookup yields CDR1 SQVTM and CDR2 ANQGSEA. The CDR3 spans 11 residues. V was cut by 6 bases and J by 1 base, with 6 bases left in between. In nucleotides, the CDR3 is TGCAGCGTCCGGTTTAACTATGGCTACACCTTC. It is translated as CSVRFNYGYTF.

J is TRBJ1-6 and V is TRBV5-1; D gene unclear. Per germline, CDR1 SGHRS and CDR2 YFSETQ. CDR3 length equals 14 residues. The ends were cut back, 3 bases at V and 9 bases at J, with 13 bases in the middle. CDR3 nucleotides: TGCGCCAGCAGCTCCGACGGCGGCGGTTCACCCCTCCACTTT. Translation gives CASSSDGGGSPLHF.

This clone was observed a single time. This CDR3 reads CASSGRQGATGNTIYF. The CDR3 region has the DNA TGTGCCAGCAGTGGGCGACAGGGGGCCACTGGAAACACCATATATTTT. The V and J genes are TRBV2 and TRBJ1-3, with 10 bases that match TRBD1. Trimming took 4 bases from V and 2 from J; bases not matched to a gene: 5. CDR3 size: 16 residues. In germline, CDR1 is SNHLY, CDR2 FYNNEI. Full variable domain (outside the CDR3, taken from reference TRBV2 and TRBJ1-3): EPEVTQTPSHQVTQMGQEVILRCVPISNHLYFYWYRQILGQKVEFLVSFYNNEISEKSEIFDDQFSVERPDGSNFTLKIRSTKLEDSAMYFCASSGRQGATGNTIYFGEGSWLTVV.

This chain links TRBV2 with TRBJ1-5; D unclear. V was shortened by 2 bases and J by 1 base, with 15 bases between the two germline ends. Germline CDR1 reads SNHLY; CDR2 reads FYNNEI. The CDR3 is 17 amino acids. The DNA of the CDR3 is TGTGCCAGCAGTGAAAGTAGCGGGAAGAGGAGCAATCAGCCCCAGCATTTT. It encodes CASSESSGKRSNQPQHF.

This CDR3 reads CASSLMPGGGGALEQFF. The CDR3, as DNA: TGTGCCAGCAGTTTAATGCCCGGGGGCGGGGGGGCCCTCGAGCAGTTCTTC. The genes are TRBV28 and TRBJ2-1, with TRBD2 matching over 9 bases. CDR1 and CDR2 from the germline V gene are MDHEN and SYDVKM. CDR3 length: 17 residues. Losses at the gene ends were 2 bases for V and 10 bases for J; bases not matched to a gene: 15.

The J gene is TRBJ2-3, the V gene TRBV7-3, with D uncertain. The CDR3 totals 13 residues. Looked up from germline, CDR1 is SGHTA and CDR2 is FQGTGA. With 4 bases removed from V and 0 bases from J, the gap between germline ends came to 5 bases. This chain's CDR3 is CASSSSSTDTQYF. The CDR3 coding sequence is TGTGCCAGCAGCTCCTCTAGCACAGATACGCAGTATTTT.

V usage is TRBV6-1 and J usage is TRBJ1-1; 10 bases fit TRBD1. Germline CDR1 reads MNHNS; CDR2 reads SASEGT. This CDR3 is 17 amino acids long. Trimming cost V 4 bases and J 0 bases; bases outside gene matches: 8. CDR3 loop: CASSVTDRGLMNTEAFF. The CDR3 DNA sequence: TGTGCCAGCAGTGTGACAGACAGGGGGCTTATGAACACTGAAGCTTTCTTT.

The DNA for the CDR3 is TGTGCCAGCAGTTTATCCAGGGCGGAGAAGAATGGCTACACCTTC. Protein: CASSLSRAEKNGYTF. The rearrangement uses TRBV28 and TRBJ1-2; D may be TRBD1 (5 bases). The germline V gene encodes CDR1 MDHEN and CDR2 SYDVKM. CDR3 length equals 15 residues. Trimming removed 1 base from V and 6 bases from J, with 15 bases in between.

V is TRBV20-1 and J is TRBJ1-2; the match to TRBD1 covers 7 bases. Germline trimming cut 3 bases from V and 0 bases from J; bases unmatched to any gene: 7. This CDR3 comprises 15 residues. Germline CDR1 and CDR2: DFQATT and SNEGSKA (reference sequence). The CDR3 coding sequence is TGCAGTGCTAGTACACCCGGACAGGCTAACTATGGCTACACCTTC. It translates to CSASTPGQANYGYTF.

This clone was seen at least ten times. The chain is built from TRBV7-9 and TRBJ1-1; TRBD1 matches 10 bases. Germline-derived CDR1 and CDR2 are SEHNR and FQNEAQ (reference sequence). Trimming at V came to 8 bases and at J to 5 bases, leaving 5 bases not matched to a gene. The CDR3 is 13 amino acids. The CDR3 DNA reads TGTGCCAGCGACAGGGGGCGTTTTACTGAAGCTTTCTTT. Its translation: CASDRGRFTEAFF.

The V gene is TRBV6-5, the J gene TRBJ2-3; the D is unclear. V lost 6 bases and J 1 base, leaving 11 bases between the germline ends. There are 14 residues in the CDR3. Germline CDR1 and CDR2: MNHEY and SVGAGI. In DNA form, the CDR3 reads TGTGCCAGCAGCCCCGGGTGGGGCACAGATACGCAGTATTTT. It translates to CASSPGWGTDTQYF.

This chain links TRBV5-4 with TRBJ1-2, with D tentatively TRBD1 (6 bases). Germline V gene lookup returns CDR1 SGHNT and CDR2 YYREEE (reference sequence). The V and J ends lost 4 bases and 8 bases respectively, with 21 bases between them. The CDR3 loop spans 15 amino acids. As DNA, the CDR3 is TGTGCCAGCAGCAATGGACAGCCAACGGGAGGGGGCTACACCTTC. Translation: CASSNGQPTGGGYTF.

V usage is TRBV28 and J usage is TRBJ1-6, with D perhaps TRBD1 (5 bases). This CDR3 contains 15 residues. The germline V gene has CDR1 MDHEN and CDR2 SYDVKM. With 4 bases removed from V and 9 bases from J, the gap between germline ends came to 16 bases. CDR3 protein: CASSSTTAGGSPLHF. CDR3 DNA sequence: TGTGCCAGCAGTTCTACGACAGCCGGGGGTTCACCCCTCCACTTT.

CDR3 amino acids: CASSLGLSEQFF. In nucleotides, the CDR3 is TGTGCCAGCAGCTTGGGCCTCAGTGAGCAGTTCTTC. The chain recombines TRBV5-4 with TRBJ2-1, with D uncertain. CDR1 and CDR2 from the germline V gene are SGHNT and YYREEE (reference sequence). V was trimmed by 0 bases and J by 9 bases, leaving 7 bases between them. The CDR3 loop spans 12 amino acids.

The sample holds a few counts of this clone. The chain couples TRBV12-3 or TRBV12-4 to TRBJ1-1; D is unclear. V lost 6 bases and J 2 bases, leaving 10 bases between the germline ends. This CDR3 contains 13 residues. The CDR3: CASSHSPNTEAFF. The CDR3 nucleotides are TGTGCCAGCAGCCACTCCCCAAACACTGAAGCTTTCTTT.

There are many counts of this clone. The V and J genes are TRBV7-6 and TRBJ1-1; no reliable D call. The germline gives CDR1 SGHVS, CDR2 FNYEAQ. This CDR3 has 15 residues. Between the trimmed V and J ends, which lost 0 bases and 4 bases, there was a span of 12 bases. The CDR3 nucleotides read TGTGCCAGCAGCTTAGCGGGCCCTATCACCACTGAAGCTTTCTTT. It is translated as CASSLAGPITTEAFF.

V and J are TRBV3-1 (or the pseudogene TRBV3-2) and TRBJ2-1, with a tentative D call TRBD2 (6 bases). The CDR3 loop spans 17 amino acids. V was trimmed by 2 bases and J by 0 bases, leaving 14 bases between them. Per the germline V gene, CDR1 is LGHDT and CDR2 is YNNKEL (reference sequence). The DNA of the CDR3 is TGTGCCAGCAGCCAAAATATGGGGCGGGGCTCCTACAATGAGCAGTTCTTC. Its translation is CASSQNMGRGSYNEQFF.

In this sample, this clone turned up a few times. The V call is TRBV10-3, the J call TRBJ1-5, with D perhaps matching TRBD1 (6 bases). Deletions cut 6 bases from V and 5 bases from J, with 14 bases between. Germline V CDR1 and CDR2: ENHRY, SYGVKD. The CDR3 totals 14 residues. CDR3 in DNA: TGTGCCATCAGGCCAGACAGGAATGATCAGCCCCAGCATTTT. As protein: CAIRPDRNDQPQHF.

The chain links TRBV10-3 to TRBJ2-7, with 7 bases that match TRBD1. With 11 bases clipped from V and 1 base from J, the junction kept 14 bases outside the gene matches. The CDR3 spans 15 residues. Germline V gene lookup returns CDR1 ENHRY and CDR2 SYGVKD. DNA for the CDR3: TGTGCCGCCTCAGACTCCGGGACAGTTTCCTACGAGCAGTACTTC. This encodes CAASDSGTVSYEQYF.

The chain couples TRBV20-1 to TRBJ2-1; weak D call: TRBD2 (6 bases). V was clipped by 3 bases and J by 6 bases, with 15 bases between them. In germline, CDR1 is DFQATT, CDR2 SNEGSKA (reference sequence). CDR3 size: 14 residues. CDR3 DNA: TGCAGTGCTAGTTGGCTAGCGAACCGCAATGAGCAGTTCTTC. It encodes CSASWLANRNEQFF.

J is TRBJ2-2 and V is TRBV29-1, with TRBD1 identical over 7 bases. This CDR3 region has 12 residues. Germline V gene data show CDR1 as SQVTM and CDR2 as ANQGSEA. The J segment lost 8 bases and the V segment lost 6 bases, leaving 6 bases of the junction unmatched. CDR3 bases: TGCAGCGTCGGGACAGACTCAGGGGAGCTGTTTTTT. It is translated as CSVGTDSGELFF.

V usage is TRBV12-3 or TRBV12-4 and J usage is TRBJ1-5; D gene unclear. The ends were cut back, 7 bases at V and 5 bases at J, with 12 bases in the middle. The CDR3 consists of 13 residues. CDR3: CASTSHRDQPQHF. CDR3 sequence (DNA): TGTGCCAGCACCTCCCACAGAGATCAGCCCCAGCATTTT.

The chain has TRBV5-6 and TRBJ2-1; D is possibly TRBD2 (6 bases). The CDR3 runs to 14 residues. The V end was cut by 0 bases, the J end by 9 bases, with 13 bases between. Germline V lookup: CDR1 SGHDT, CDR2 YYEEEE. The CDR3 is CASSLVVAGGEQFF. The CDR3 DNA reads TGTGCCAGCAGCTTGGTGGTGGCCGGGGGTGAGCAGTTCTTC.

This clone showed up just once. The chain combines TRBV9 with TRBJ2-2; the match to TRBD1 covers 8 bases. Germline values: CDR1 SGDLS, CDR2 YYNGEE. Trimming took 4 bases from V and 5 from J; bases not matched to a gene: 7. The CDR3 runs 15 residues. The CDR3 region is CASSPGGSGTGELFF. The CDR3 nucleotides are TGTGCCAGCAGCCCAGGGGGCTCTGGGACCGGGGAGCTGTTTTTT.

The chain couples TRBV7-2 to TRBJ1-5; TRBD1 matches 7 bases. Germline V CDR1 and CDR2: SGHTA, FQGNSA. CDR3 length equals 14 residues. With V trimmed by 1 base and J by 6 bases, 3 bases remained unmatched. Written as DNA, the CDR3 is TGTGCCAGCAGCTTAGTAGGGGGCGGTCAGCCCCAGCATTTT. Its translation: CASSLVGGGQPQHF.

This chain links TRBV7-2 with TRBJ1-3; 7 positions match TRBD1. The length of the CDR3 is 17 residues. In germline, CDR1 is SGHTA, CDR2 FQGNSA. V lost 5 bases, J lost 0 bases, and 10 bases stayed unmatched. For the CDR3, the DNA is TGTGCCAGCAGCACCAAACAGGGGCATTACTCTGGAAACACCATATATTTT. Translation gives CASSTKQGHYSGNTIYF.

This chain joins TRBV7-2 and TRBJ2-7; 10 nucleotides align to TRBD1. CDR1 and CDR2 (germline): SGHTA, FQGNSA. The CDR3 length is 15 residues. Trimming took 6 bases from V and 0 from J; bases not matched to a gene: 5. CDR3 coding DNA: TGTGCCAGCAGACTTAGGACAGGGGGCTCCTACGAGCAGTACTTC. Protein: CASRLRTGGSYEQYF.

V usage is TRBV6-5 and J usage is TRBJ1-5; D uncertain. With 7 bases removed from V and 4 bases from J, the gap between germline ends came to 17 bases. The CDR3 has 15 amino acids. CDR1 is MNHEY, CDR2 SVGAGI, per germline. As DNA, the CDR3 is TGTGCCAGCAAATCACCCCCGGGGAGGAATCAGCCCCAGCATTTT. Protein: CASKSPPGRNQPQHF.

This clone was counted once. The chain links TRBV28 to TRBJ1-4; no definite D call. The V end was cut by 5 bases, the J end by 2 bases, with 15 bases between. Looked up from germline, CDR1 is MDHEN and CDR2 is SYDVKM. This CDR3 contains 16 residues. CDR3 bases: TGTGCCAGCAGTATCATCGTGGAGTCGACTAATGAAAAACTGTTTTTT. This codes for CASSIIVESTNEKLFF.

The CDR3 region has the DNA TGTGCCAGCTATAGGGAGGGAAACTATGGCTACACCTTC. This gives the protein CASYREGNYGYTF. The chain couples TRBV2 to TRBJ1-2; D uncertain. With 8 bases removed from V and 2 bases from J, the gap between germline ends came to 12 bases. The CDR3 is 13 residues long. Germline CDR1 is SNHLY and CDR2 is FYNNEI.

V usage is TRBV11-3 and J usage is TRBJ2-1; 9 bases agree with TRBD2. Germline CDR1 is SGHNT and CDR2 is YENEEA. V trimming: 3 bases; J trimming: 10 bases; junction bases outside the gene matches: 19. The CDR3 contains 18 residues. DNA for the CDR3: TGTGCCAGCAGCTTTAGTTTCGGCGGGGGGGCTGTTGTTTGGGAGCAGTTCTTC. Translated: CASSFSFGGGAVVWEQFF.